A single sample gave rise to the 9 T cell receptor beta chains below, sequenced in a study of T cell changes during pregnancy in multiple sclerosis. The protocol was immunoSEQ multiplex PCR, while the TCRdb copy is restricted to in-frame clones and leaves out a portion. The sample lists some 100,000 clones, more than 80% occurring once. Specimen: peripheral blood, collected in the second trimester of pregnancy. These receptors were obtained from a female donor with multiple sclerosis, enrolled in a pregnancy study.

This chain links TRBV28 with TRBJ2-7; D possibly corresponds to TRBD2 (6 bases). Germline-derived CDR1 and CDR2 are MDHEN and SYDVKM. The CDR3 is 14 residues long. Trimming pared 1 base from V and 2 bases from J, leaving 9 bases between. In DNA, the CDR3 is TGTGCCAGCAGTTTATTGCGGGGAGCCTACGAGCAGTACTTC. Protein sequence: CASSLLRGAYEQYF.

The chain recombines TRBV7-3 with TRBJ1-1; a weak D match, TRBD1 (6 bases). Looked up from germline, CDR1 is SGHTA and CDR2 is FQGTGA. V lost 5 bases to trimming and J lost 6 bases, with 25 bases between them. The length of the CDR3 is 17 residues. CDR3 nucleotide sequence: TGTGCCAGCAGCCCTAAGGGCGGACGGAACAGGGTGGCTGAAGCTTTCTTT. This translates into CASSPKGGRNRVAEAFF. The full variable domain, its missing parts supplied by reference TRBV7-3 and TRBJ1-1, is GAGVSQTPSNKVTEKGKYVELRCDPISGHTALYWYRQSLGQGPEFLIYFQGTGAADDSGLPNDRFFAVRPEGSVSTLKIQRTERGDSAVYLCASSPKGGRNRVAEAFFGQGTRLTVV.

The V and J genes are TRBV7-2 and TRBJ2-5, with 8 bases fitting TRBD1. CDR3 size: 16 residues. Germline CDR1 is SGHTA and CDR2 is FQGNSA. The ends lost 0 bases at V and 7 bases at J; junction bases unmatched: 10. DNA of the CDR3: TGTGCCAGCAGCTTAGCGCAGGGGGCAGGCCGCGGGACCCAGTACTTC. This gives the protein CASSLAQGAGRGTQYF.

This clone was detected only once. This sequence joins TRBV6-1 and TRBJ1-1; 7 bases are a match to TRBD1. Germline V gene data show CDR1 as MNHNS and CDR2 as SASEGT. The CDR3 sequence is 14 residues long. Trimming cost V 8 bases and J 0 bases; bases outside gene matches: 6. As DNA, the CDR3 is TGTGCCAGCGAGGAACAGGGGATGAACACTGAAGCTTTCTTT. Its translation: CASEEQGMNTEAFF.

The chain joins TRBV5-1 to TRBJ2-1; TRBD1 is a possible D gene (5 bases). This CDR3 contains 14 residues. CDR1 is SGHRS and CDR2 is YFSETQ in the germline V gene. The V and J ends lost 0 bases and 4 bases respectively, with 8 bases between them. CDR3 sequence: CASSLVQGYNEQFF. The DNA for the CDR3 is TGCGCCAGCAGCTTGGTCCAGGGATACAATGAGCAGTTCTTC.

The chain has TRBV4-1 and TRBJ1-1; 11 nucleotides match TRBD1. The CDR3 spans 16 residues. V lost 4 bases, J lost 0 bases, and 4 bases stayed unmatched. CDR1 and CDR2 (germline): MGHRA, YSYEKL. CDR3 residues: CASSPRTGGMNTEAFF. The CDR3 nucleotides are TGCGCCAGCAGCCCGAGGACAGGGGGCATGAACACTGAAGCTTTCTTT.

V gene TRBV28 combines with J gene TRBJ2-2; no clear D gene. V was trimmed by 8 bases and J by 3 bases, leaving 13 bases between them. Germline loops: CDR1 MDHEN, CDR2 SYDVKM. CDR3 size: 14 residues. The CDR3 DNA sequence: TGTGCCAGCTACAAGCATGGAGACACCGGGGAGCTGTTTTTT. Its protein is CASYKHGDTGELFF.

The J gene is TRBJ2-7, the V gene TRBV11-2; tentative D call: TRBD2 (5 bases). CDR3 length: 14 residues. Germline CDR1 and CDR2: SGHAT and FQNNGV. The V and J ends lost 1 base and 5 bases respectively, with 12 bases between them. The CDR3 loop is CASSLGARGHEQYF. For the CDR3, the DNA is TGTGCCAGCAGCTTAGGGGCCAGAGGGCACGAGCAGTACTTC. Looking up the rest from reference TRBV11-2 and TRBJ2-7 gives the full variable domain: EAGVAQSPRYKIIEKRQSVAFWCNPISGHATLYWYQQILGQGPKLLIQFQNNGVVDDSQLPKDRFSAERLKGVDSTLKIQPAKLEDSAVYLCASSLGARGHEQYFGPGTRLTVT.

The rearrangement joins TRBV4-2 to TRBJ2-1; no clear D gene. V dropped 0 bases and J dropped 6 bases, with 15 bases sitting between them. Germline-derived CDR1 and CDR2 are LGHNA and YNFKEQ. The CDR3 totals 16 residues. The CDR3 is CASSQDLADRINEQFF. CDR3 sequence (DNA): TGTGCCAGCAGCCAAGATTTGGCGGATCGTATCAATGAGCAGTTCTTC.